This entry is about one T cell receptor (beta chain). No antigen is known for it. This sample stems from a study of shared clonotypes between healthy human individuals. Study in general: The donors, two women and a few men, were aged 18 to 49. Study findings and constraints: A generally larger estimated richness was seen in naive subsets than in memory subsets.

With 3 bases removed from V and 5 bases from J, the gap between germline ends came to 13 bases. Germline V gene lookup returns CDR1 ENHRY and CDR2 SYGVKD. The CDR3 spans 14 residues. The assay was immunoSEQ multiplex PCR, and TCRdb's table has in-frame clones only and misses some. Altogether approximately 2.5 million clones are present, roughly nine tenths being singletons, with the ten largest covering over 0.12%. Donors, healthy HIV-negative adults, lacked recent acute infections or vaccinations. Naive CD4+ cells were CD45RA-selected; the remaining cells were memory. The V and J genes are TRBV10-3 and TRBJ2-5; D unclear. The receptor was derived from a man aged 18 to 30 in good health. The specimen sequenced was naive CD4+ T cells sorted from blood. Stated subset: CD45RA+ positively selected. The CDR3 nucleotides are TGTGCCATCAGTGATCAGCTGGCTTTGGAGACCCAGTACTTC. Amino acids: CAISDQLALETQYF.